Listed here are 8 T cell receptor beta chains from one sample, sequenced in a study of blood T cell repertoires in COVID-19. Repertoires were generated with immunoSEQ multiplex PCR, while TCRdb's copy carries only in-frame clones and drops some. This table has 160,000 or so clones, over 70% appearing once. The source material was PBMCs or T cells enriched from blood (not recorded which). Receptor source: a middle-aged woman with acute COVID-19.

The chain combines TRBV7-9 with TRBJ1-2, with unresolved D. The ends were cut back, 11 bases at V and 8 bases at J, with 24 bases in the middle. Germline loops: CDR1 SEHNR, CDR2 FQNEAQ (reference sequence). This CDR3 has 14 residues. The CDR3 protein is CALTVGAALKGYTF. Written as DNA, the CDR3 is TGTGCCTTAACGGTGGGCGCCGCCCTTAAGGGCTACACCTTC.

This CDR3 is CASSLGTGKGGYTF. The CDR3 DNA is TGTGCCAGCAGCTTAGGGACAGGGAAAGGGGGCTACACCTTC. The chain recombines TRBV7-2 with TRBJ1-2; TRBD1 aligns across 8 bases. The CDR3 sequence is 14 residues long. Germline-derived CDR1 and CDR2 are SGHTA and FQGNSA. After removal of 1 base from V and 8 bases from J, the junction contained 6 bases not matched to a gene.

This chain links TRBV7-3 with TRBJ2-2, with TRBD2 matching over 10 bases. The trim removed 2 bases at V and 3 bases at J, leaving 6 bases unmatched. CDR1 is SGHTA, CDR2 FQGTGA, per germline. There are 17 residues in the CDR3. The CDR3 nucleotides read TGTGCCAGCAGCTTAGGGGGGACTAGCGCTTACACCGGGGAGCTGTTTTTT. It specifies CASSLGGTSAYTGELFF. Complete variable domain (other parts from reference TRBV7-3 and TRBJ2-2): GAGVSQTPSNKVTEKGKYVELRCDPISGHTALYWYRQSLGQGPEFLIYFQGTGAADDSGLPNDRFFAVRPEGSVSTLKIQRTERGDSAVYLCASSLGGTSAYTGELFFGEGSRLTVL.

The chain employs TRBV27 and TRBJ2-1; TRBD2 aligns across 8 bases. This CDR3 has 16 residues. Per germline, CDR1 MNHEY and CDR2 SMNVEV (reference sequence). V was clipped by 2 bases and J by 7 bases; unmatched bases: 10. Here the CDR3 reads CASSLVPGLESNEQFF. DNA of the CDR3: TGTGCCAGCAGTTTAGTGCCGGGACTAGAGTCGAATGAGCAGTTCTTC.

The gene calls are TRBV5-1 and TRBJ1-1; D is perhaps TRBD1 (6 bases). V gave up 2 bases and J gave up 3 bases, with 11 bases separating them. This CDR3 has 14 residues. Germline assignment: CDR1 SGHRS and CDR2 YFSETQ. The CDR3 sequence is CASSLAYRDTEAFF. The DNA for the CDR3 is TGCGCCAGCAGCTTAGCTTACAGGGACACTGAAGCTTTCTTT.

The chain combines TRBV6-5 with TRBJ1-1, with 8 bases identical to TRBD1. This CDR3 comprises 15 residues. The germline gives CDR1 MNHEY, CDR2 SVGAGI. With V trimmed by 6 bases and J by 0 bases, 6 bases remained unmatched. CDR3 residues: CASRPQGEMNTEAFF. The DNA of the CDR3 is TGTGCCAGCAGACCACAGGGGGAAATGAACACTGAAGCTTTCTTT.

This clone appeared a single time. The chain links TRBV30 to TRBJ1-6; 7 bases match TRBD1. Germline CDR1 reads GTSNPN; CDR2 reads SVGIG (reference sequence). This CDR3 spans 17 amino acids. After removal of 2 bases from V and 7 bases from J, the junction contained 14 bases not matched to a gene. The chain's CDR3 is CAWSPPTGRTYNSPLHF. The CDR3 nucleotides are TGTGCCTGGAGTCCGCCGACAGGGCGAACTTACAATTCACCCCTCCACTTT. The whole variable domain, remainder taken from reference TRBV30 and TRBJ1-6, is SQTIHQWPATLVQPVGSPLSLECTVEGTSNPNLYWYRQAAGRGLQLLFYSVGIGQISSEVPQNLSASRPQDRQFILSSKKLLLSDSGFYLCAWSPPTGRTYNSPLHFGNGTRLTVT.

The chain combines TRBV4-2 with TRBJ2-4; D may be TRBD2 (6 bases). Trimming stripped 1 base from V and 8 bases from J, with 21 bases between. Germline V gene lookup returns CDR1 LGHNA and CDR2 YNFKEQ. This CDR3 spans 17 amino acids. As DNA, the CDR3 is TGTGCCAGCAGCCAAGGGGATCGAAGTGGGGGGAGAGACATTCAGTACTTC. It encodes CASSQGDRSGGRDIQYF.